Below are 28 T cell receptor beta chains sequenced from a single sample in a study of blood T cell repertoires in COVID-19. Here immunoSEQ multiplex PCR was the method, and the copy in TCRdb shows in-frame clones only, minus some. Of some 190,000 clones listed, approximately 85% are singletons. Sequencing was performed on peripheral blood. These receptors came from a man in his sixties with acute or convalescent COVID-19.

J is TRBJ1-5 and V is TRBV5-1; 12 bases match TRBD1. Germline CDR1 SGHRS, CDR2 YFSETQ. The CDR3 is 18 amino acids. The V segment lost 0 bases and the J segment 1 base; nucleotides outside the gene matches: 5. This chain's CDR3 is CASSLGSGTGGSNQPQHF. For the CDR3, the DNA is TGCGCCAGCAGCTTGGGTTCCGGGACAGGGGGCAGCAATCAGCCCCAGCATTTT. Full variable domain (missing parts from reference TRBV5-1 and TRBJ1-5): KAGVTQTPRYLIKTRGQQVTLSCSPISGHRSVSWYQQTPGQGLQFLFEYFSETQRNKGNFPGRFSGRQFSNSRSEMNVSTLELGDSALYLCASSLGSGTGGSNQPQHFGDGTRLSIL.

This clone was observed once. This rearrangement joins TRBV9 to TRBJ2-3; 8 bases align to TRBD2. The CDR3 contains 17 residues. CDR1 and CDR2 from the germline V gene are SGDLS and YYNGEE. Unmatched junction bases numbered 11, after V lost 0 bases and J lost 5 bases. The CDR3 sequence: CASSVGRAGGLEDTQYF. The CDR3 DNA follows: TGTGCCAGCAGCGTAGGAAGGGCGGGAGGTTTAGAAGATACGCAGTATTTT.

The chain couples TRBV19 to TRBJ2-1; 9 bases align to TRBD2. The CDR3 spans 15 residues. CDR1 is LNHDA, CDR2 SQIVND, per germline (reference sequence). The V segment lost 4 bases and the J segment 9 bases; nucleotides outside the gene matches: 10. CDR3 in DNA: TGTGCCAGTAGTACGATAGCGGGAGTGAGTGGTGAGCAGTTCTTC. Residues: CASSTIAGVSGEQFF.

The chain combines TRBV3-1 (or the pseudogene TRBV3-2) with TRBJ1-2; perhaps TRBD1 as D (5 bases). Germline V gene lookup returns CDR1 LGHDT and CDR2 YNNKEL (reference sequence). V lost 0 bases and J 0 bases, leaving 11 bases between the germline ends. The CDR3 runs to 16 residues. The DNA for the CDR3 is TGTGCCAGCAGCCAAGATCCCAGGGTAGCTAACTATGGCTACACCTTC. Translated, it gives CASSQDPRVANYGYTF.

The V call is TRBV28, the J call TRBJ2-7, with 8 bases lining up with TRBD2. The J segment lost 1 base and the V segment lost 2 bases, leaving 7 bases of the junction unmatched. Germline CDR1 MDHEN, CDR2 SYDVKM. The CDR3 is 16 amino acids. The CDR3 loop is CASSLIGGVSSYEQYF. The CDR3 DNA is TGTGCCAGCAGTTTAATCGGGGGGGTTTCTTCCTACGAGCAGTACTTC.

V is TRBV5-4 and J is TRBJ2-3, with 11 positions matching TRBD2. Germline V gene lookup returns CDR1 SGHNT and CDR2 YYREEE (reference sequence). With 7 bases clipped from V and 6 bases from J, the junction kept 7 bases outside the gene matches. This CDR3 contains 14 residues. Written as DNA, the CDR3 is TGTGCCAGCCTAACTAGCGGGAGCTCTGATACGCAGTATTTT. Its translation is CASLTSGSSDTQYF.

CDR3 loop: CASSLGRGAAYGYTF. CDR3 coding DNA: TGTGCCAGCAGCTTAGGAAGGGGCGCGGCCTATGGCTACACCTTC. This chain joins TRBV13 and TRBJ1-2, with a tentative D call TRBD1 (5 bases). This CDR3 contains 15 residues. V dropped 0 bases and J dropped 4 bases, with 12 bases sitting between them. Germline loops: CDR1 PRHDT, CDR2 FYEKMQ (reference sequence).

The chain recombines TRBV4-2 with TRBJ1-2, with D uncertain. The germline V and J ends were trimmed by 0 bases and 4 bases, with 9 bases remaining between them. The CDR3 consists of 14 residues. Germline V CDR1 and CDR2: LGHNA, YNFKEQ. The CDR3 nucleotides are TGTGCCAGCAGCCAAGAACGGGGAAGCTATGGCTACACCTTC. Protein: CASSQERGSYGYTF.

This sequence joins TRBV18 and TRBJ2-7, with TRBD1 matching over 12 bases. CDR3 size: 15 residues. Germline lookup yields CDR1 KGHSH and CDR2 LQKENI. Trimming at V came to 5 bases and at J to 3 bases, leaving 5 bases not matched to a gene. The CDR3 DNA reads as TGTGCCAGCTCATCCGGGACAGGGGGCGTCTACGAGCAGTACTTC. This translates into CASSSGTGGVYEQYF.

The chain has TRBV6-2 or TRBV6-3 and TRBJ2-7; the D is unclear. The germline V gene has CDR1 MNHEY and CDR2 SVGEGT. The CDR3 has 17 amino acids. Trimming removed 2 bases at V and 0 bases at J, with 17 bases between. Written as DNA, the CDR3 is TGTGCCAGCAGTTACGGGTCGGCGGAGATAACCTCCTACGAGCAGTACTTC. Amino acid sequence: CASSYGSAEITSYEQYF.

This rearrangement joins TRBV6-4 to TRBJ2-1, with a tentative D call TRBD1 (6 bases). The length of the CDR3 is 14 residues. V lost 10 bases and J 3 bases, leaving 16 bases between the germline ends. Looked up from germline, CDR1 is MRHNA and CDR2 is SNTAGT. The CDR3 here is CATYGTSRYNEQFF. The CDR3 DNA follows: TGTGCCACATACGGGACATCGCGCTACAATGAGCAGTTCTTC.

This chain joins TRBV27 and TRBJ1-2; D call uncertain. V was cut by 3 bases and J by 0 bases, with 8 bases left in between. CDR3 length equals 14 residues. Germline V gives CDR1 MNHEY, CDR2 SMNVEV (reference sequence). The CDR3 DNA sequence: TGTGCCAGCAGTTTCTCGTTCTCTAACTATGGCTACACCTTC. It yields the protein CASSFSFSNYGYTF.

This chain joins TRBV5-1 and TRBJ2-7; possibly TRBD1 for D (5 bases). The CDR3 has 14 amino acids. Trimming pared 0 bases from V and 2 bases from J, leaving 9 bases between. Germline lookup yields CDR1 SGHRS and CDR2 YFSETQ. CDR3 sequence (DNA): TGCGCCAGCAGCTTGGGAGACAGTCCCTACGAGCAGTACTTC. Translated: CASSLGDSPYEQYF.

The chain recombines TRBV10-3 with TRBJ2-7, with TRBD2 matching over 9 bases. J was trimmed by 3 bases and V by 7 bases; bases with no gene match: 10. The germline V gene encodes CDR1 ENHRY and CDR2 SYGVKD. The CDR3 loop spans 15 amino acids. CDR3 DNA sequence: TGTGCCATCAAAGAGACTAGCGGACAGAACTACGAGCAGTACTTC. This codes for CAIKETSGQNYEQYF.

The chain employs TRBV7-9 and TRBJ2-2, with 10 nucleotides matching TRBD1. This CDR3 is 15 amino acids long. Germline CDR1 SEHNR, CDR2 FQNEAQ (reference sequence). The V and J ends lost 6 bases and 3 bases, in that order; junction bases with no gene match: 4. CDR3 region: CASRQGQGYTGELFF. CDR3 nucleotide sequence: TGTGCCAGCAGACAGGGACAGGGGTACACCGGGGAGCTGTTTTTT.

The gene calls are TRBV5-5 and TRBJ2-3, with D perhaps matching TRBD1 (7 bases). CDR1 is SGHKS and CDR2 is YYEKEE in the germline V gene (reference sequence). The CDR3 runs to 15 residues. The germline V and J ends were trimmed by 1 base and 5 bases, with 14 bases remaining between them. The CDR3, as DNA: TGTGCCAGCAGCTTGACGGCAGGGGGAGGAGATACGCAGTATTTT. It yields the protein CASSLTAGGGDTQYF.

The DNA of the CDR3 is TGCGCCAGCGGACCGGGACAGGGGGGCGGCGAGCAGTACTTC. It encodes CASGPGQGGGEQYF. This chain joins TRBV5-1 and TRBJ2-7, with 11 positions matching TRBD1. Germline values: CDR1 SGHRS, CDR2 YFSETQ. The CDR3 spans 14 residues. J gave up 6 bases and V 7 bases, and 9 bases lay outside the gene matches. The full variable domain, in which reference TRBV5-1 and TRBJ2-7 provide the parts outside the CDR3, is KAGVTQTPRYLIKTRGQQVTLSCSPISGHRSVSWYQQTPGQGLQFLFEYFSETQRNKGNFPGRFSGRQFSNSRSEMNVSTLELGDSALYLCASGPGQGGGEQYFGPGTRLTVT.

The V call is TRBV5-1, the J call TRBJ2-3; D might be TRBD1 (6 bases). Germline CDR1 is SGHRS and CDR2 is YFSETQ. The V gene lost 4 bases and the J gene lost 0 bases, with 15 bases spanning the gap. CDR3 length equals 16 residues. The CDR3 DNA reads as TGCGCCAGCAGCCGGGGACAAACCCCTAGCACAGATACGCAGTATTTT. Amino acids: CASSRGQTPSTDTQYF.

The chain couples TRBV28 to TRBJ1-2; D gene unclear. This CDR3 comprises 14 residues. Germline-derived CDR1 and CDR2 are MDHEN and SYDVKM. The germline V and J ends were trimmed by 4 bases and 2 bases, with 11 bases remaining between them. The CDR3 sequence: CASSSTEGNYGYTF. DNA of the CDR3: TGTGCCAGCAGTTCTACGGAGGGAAACTATGGCTACACCTTC.

This sequence joins TRBV4-1 and TRBJ1-2; tentative D call: TRBD1 (5 bases). CDR1 and CDR2 from the germline V gene are MGHRA and YSYEKL. V lost 2 bases and J 2 bases, leaving 12 bases between the germline ends. CDR3 size: 15 residues. This CDR3 reads CASSQPGGINYGYTF. The CDR3 nucleotides read TGCGCCAGCAGCCAACCGGGGGGAATAAACTATGGCTACACCTTC.

The V gene is TRBV6-5, the J gene TRBJ2-3, with 7 bases fitting TRBD1. Trimming cost V 6 bases and J 0 bases; bases outside gene matches: 3. CDR1 MNHEY and CDR2 SVGAGI come from the germline V gene. The CDR3 runs to 14 residues. The CDR3 sequence: CASRNRGSTDTQYF. The CDR3 DNA sequence: TGTGCCAGCAGGAACAGGGGTAGCACAGATACGCAGTATTTT.

The V and J genes are TRBV15 and TRBJ2-7; TRBD2 matches 9 bases. The V gene end was trimmed by 1 base and the J gene end by 6 bases; junction bases not matched to a gene: 7. The CDR3 contains 15 residues. Germline CDR1 reads LNHNV; CDR2 reads YYDKDF (reference sequence). The CDR3 reads CATSRGGSGSFEQYF. The DNA for the CDR3 is TGTGCCACCAGCAGAGGGGGTAGCGGGAGTTTCGAGCAGTACTTC.

The V and J genes are TRBV5-6 and TRBJ2-7, with 7 bases identical to TRBD2. Trimming at V came to 4 bases and at J to 4 bases, leaving 8 bases not matched to a gene. The germline V gene encodes CDR1 SGHDT and CDR2 YYEEEE. The CDR3 is 14 residues long. CDR3 bases: TGTGCCAGCAGCCGCCCTAGCGGACTATACGAGCAGTACTTC. Protein product: CASSRPSGLYEQYF.

The gene calls are TRBV6-5 and TRBJ1-1; D perhaps matches TRBD1 (5 bases). V was shortened by 6 bases and J by 1 base, with 15 bases between the two germline ends. This CDR3 is 15 amino acids long. The germline V gene encodes CDR1 MNHEY and CDR2 SVGAGI. The CDR3 protein is CASSLTRGGNTEAFF. The CDR3 DNA sequence: TGTGCCAGCAGCCTTACCCGGGGGGGGAACACTGAAGCTTTCTTT.

V and J are TRBV5-1 and TRBJ1-2, with a tentative D call TRBD1 (5 bases). The CDR3 runs 15 residues. The V end lost 5 bases, the J end lost 4 bases, and 18 bases lay between the germline ends. Germline V gene lookup returns CDR1 SGHRS and CDR2 YFSETQ. CDR3: CASRLRGGVGYGYTF. DNA of the CDR3: TGCGCCAGCAGGCTTCGTGGGGGGGTAGGCTATGGCTACACCTTC.

This rearrangement joins TRBV6-2 or TRBV6-3 to TRBJ1-5; 8 bases are shared with TRBD1. The CDR3 consists of 15 residues. Germline V gene data show CDR1 as MNHEY and CDR2 as SVGEGT. V shed 6 bases and J 2 bases; nucleotides not matched to a gene: 6. The CDR3 coding sequence is TGTGCCAGCAGCCCCCCGGGACAGGGCAATCAGCCCCAGCATTTT. Amino acid sequence: CASSPPGQGNQPQHF.

The chain is built from TRBV4-2 and TRBJ2-3, with D unresolved. V gave up 1 base and J gave up 10 bases, with 9 bases separating them. Germline CDR1 and CDR2: LGHNA and YNFKEQ. The CDR3 length is 12 residues. The CDR3 sequence: CASSQGGLSQYF. The CDR3 DNA follows: TGTGCCAGCAGCCAAGGTGGGCTTTCGCAGTATTTT.

The chain has TRBV27 and TRBJ2-4, with D possibly matching TRBD2 (5 bases). In germline, CDR1 is MNHEY, CDR2 SMNVEV (reference sequence). V lost 6 bases to trimming and J lost 1 base, with 10 bases between them. This CDR3 has 14 amino acids. CDR3 coding DNA: TGTGCCAGCAGCGGGGTCGGGGCCAAAAACATTCAGTACTTC. Its translation is CASSGVGAKNIQYF.